The clone carrying this T cell receptor (beta chain) was observed once. This sample stems from a study of blood T cell repertoires in COVID-19. Study-wide context: Both acute and convalescent COVID-19 samples were obtained from the United States, Italy and Spain. The cDNA or gDNA used as material had been derived from T cells, B-cell-depleted T cells, or PBMCs.

Libraries were prepared by immunoSEQ multiplex PCR; TCRdb keeps only in-frame clonotypes and omits some of them. The repertoire holds 90,000 or so clones, with under 90% as singletons. V lost 1 base and J lost 2; bases outside the gene matches: 4. This CDR3 contains 15 residues. Germline CDR1 is MNHNS and CDR2 is SASEGT. Seattle patients were enrolled during active infection and followed longitudinally. The V and J genes are TRBV6-1 and TRBJ2-5; 7 positions agree with TRBD2. The TCR sequence derives from a man aged 60-69 years with COVID-19, enrolled during active disease. Sequenced sample: peripheral blood. For the CDR3, the DNA is TGTGCCAGCAGTGAAGTGGGGGGGGAACAAGAGACCCAGTACTTC. The encoded protein is CASSEVGGEQETQYF.